The text below deals with one TCR beta chain. The antigen is undetermined. V dropped 6 bases and J dropped 4; count of bases not matched to a gene: 7. The CDR3 spans 14 residues. The germline gives CDR1 SNHLY, CDR2 FYNNEI. The data derive from a study of cytomegalovirus exposure and HLA in healthy donors. Overall study findings and caveats: Reportedly, fewer N-insertions than the 666-donor mean appeared in an Asian-associated ancestry cluster in a later analysis. A link between a missense DCLRE1C variant and TCR beta V- and J-gene trimming emerged from a later analysis. Whilst most TCR sequences proved rare, a subset of public TCRs occurred across many donors. The classifier, whose performance was assessed in both the original and validation cohorts, reportedly diagnosed cytomegalovirus status with high specificity and sensitivity.

Primers: 60 Vbeta forward and 13 Jbeta reverse. Profiling relied on immunoSEQ multiplex PCR, and the TCRdb table lists in-frame clones only, not all of them. The profile shows approximately 180,000 clones, 75% to 85% of them singletons. The sequence was obtained from a young woman in good health and CMV-seropositive. The V and J genes are TRBV2 and TRBJ1-1; 8 bases agree with TRBD1. The sequenced sample consisted of PBMCs. The chain's CDR3 is CASSPNRGGTEAFF. The CDR3 bases are TGTGCCAGCAGCCCGAACAGGGGGGGCACTGAAGCTTTCTTT.